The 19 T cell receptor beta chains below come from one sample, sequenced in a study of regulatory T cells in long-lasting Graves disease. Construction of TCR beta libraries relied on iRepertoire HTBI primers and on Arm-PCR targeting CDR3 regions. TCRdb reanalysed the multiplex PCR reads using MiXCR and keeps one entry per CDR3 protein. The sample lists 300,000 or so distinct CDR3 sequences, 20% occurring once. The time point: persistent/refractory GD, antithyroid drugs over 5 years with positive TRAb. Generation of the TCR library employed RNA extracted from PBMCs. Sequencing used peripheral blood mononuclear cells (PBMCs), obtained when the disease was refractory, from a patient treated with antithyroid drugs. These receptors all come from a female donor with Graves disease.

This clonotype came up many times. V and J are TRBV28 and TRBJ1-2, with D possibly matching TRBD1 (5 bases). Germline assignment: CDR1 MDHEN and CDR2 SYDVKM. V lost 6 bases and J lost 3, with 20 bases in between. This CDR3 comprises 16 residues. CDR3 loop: CASRSSGLTAHYGYTF. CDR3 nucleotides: TGTGCCAGCAGATCATCAGGGCTGACGGCGCACTATGGCTACACCTTC.

CDR3 amino acids: CASTGGSRELFF. CDR3 bases: TGTGCCAGCACGGGGGGGTCCCGGGAGCTGTTTTTT. The chain couples TRBV6-1 to TRBJ2-2, with 8 nucleotides matching TRBD2. CDR3 size: 12 residues. Losses at the gene ends were 7 bases for V and 9 bases for J; bases not matched to a gene: 4. Germline CDR1 MNHNS, CDR2 SASEGT.

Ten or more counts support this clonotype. The CDR3 DNA reads as TGTGCCAGCAACCTACGGGGCCGCAGAGACAGGGTCAACACTGAAGCTTTCTTT. It is translated as CASNLRGRRDRVNTEAFF. The genes are TRBV6-2 or TRBV6-3 and TRBJ1-1; 7 bases match TRBD1. The ends lost 7 bases at V and 2 bases at J; junction bases unmatched: 19. The CDR3 contains 18 residues. The germline V gene encodes CDR1 MNHEY and CDR2 SVGEGT.

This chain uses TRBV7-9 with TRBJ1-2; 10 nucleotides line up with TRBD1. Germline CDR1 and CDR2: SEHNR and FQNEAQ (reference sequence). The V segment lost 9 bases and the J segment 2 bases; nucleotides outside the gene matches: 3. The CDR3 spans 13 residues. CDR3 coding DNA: TGTGCCAGTGGGGACAGGGGAAACTATGGCTACACCTTC. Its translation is CASGDRGNYGYTF.

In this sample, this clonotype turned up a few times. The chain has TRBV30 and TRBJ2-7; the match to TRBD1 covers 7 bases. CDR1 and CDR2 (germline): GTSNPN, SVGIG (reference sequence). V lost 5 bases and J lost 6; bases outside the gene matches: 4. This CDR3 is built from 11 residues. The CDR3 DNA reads TGTGCCTGGTCGGACAGGCGCGAGCAGTACTTC. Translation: CAWSDRREQYF.

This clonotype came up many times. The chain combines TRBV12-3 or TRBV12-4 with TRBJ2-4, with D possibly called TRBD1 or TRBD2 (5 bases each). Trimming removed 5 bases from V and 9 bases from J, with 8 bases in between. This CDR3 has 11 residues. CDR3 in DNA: TGTGCCAGCAGTGTTGGGGGCATTCAGTACTTC. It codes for CASSVGGIQYF.

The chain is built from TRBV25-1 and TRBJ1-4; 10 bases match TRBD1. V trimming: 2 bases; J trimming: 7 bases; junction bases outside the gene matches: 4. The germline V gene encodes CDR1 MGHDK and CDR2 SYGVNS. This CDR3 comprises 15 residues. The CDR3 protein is CASSEDRGLSEKLFF. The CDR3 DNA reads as TGTGCCAGCAGTGAAGACAGGGGGCTGAGTGAAAAACTGTTTTTT.

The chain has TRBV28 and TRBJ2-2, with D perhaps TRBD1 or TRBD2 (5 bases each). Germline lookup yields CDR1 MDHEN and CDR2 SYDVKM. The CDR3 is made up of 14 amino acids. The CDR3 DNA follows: TGTGCAGCAATAGGACAAGCCGGGGTCGGGGAGCTGTTTTTT. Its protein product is CAAIGQAGVGELFF.

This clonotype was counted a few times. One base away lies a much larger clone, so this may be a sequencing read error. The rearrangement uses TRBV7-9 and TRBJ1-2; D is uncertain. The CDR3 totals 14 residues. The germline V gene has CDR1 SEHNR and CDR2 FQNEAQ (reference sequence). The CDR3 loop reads CAGSLLLKGYGYTF. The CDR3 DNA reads TGTGCCGGCAGCTTATTGTTGAAAGGGTATGGCTACACCTTC.

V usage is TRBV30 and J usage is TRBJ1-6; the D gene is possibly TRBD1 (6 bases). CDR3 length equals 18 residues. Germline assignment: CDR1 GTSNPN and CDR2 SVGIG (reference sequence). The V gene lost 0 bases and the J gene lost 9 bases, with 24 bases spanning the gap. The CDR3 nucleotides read TGTGCCTGGAGTGTAGATACCCGGACAGTAAGCGTCGGTTCACCCCTCCACTTT. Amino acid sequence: CAWSVDTRTVSVGSPLHF.

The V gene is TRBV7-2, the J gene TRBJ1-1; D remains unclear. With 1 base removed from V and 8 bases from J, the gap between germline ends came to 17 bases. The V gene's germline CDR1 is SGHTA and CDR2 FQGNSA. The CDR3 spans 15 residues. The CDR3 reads CASSLVLTTAGEAFF. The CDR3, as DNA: TGTGCCAGCAGCTTAGTATTGACCACGGCGGGAGAAGCTTTCTTT.

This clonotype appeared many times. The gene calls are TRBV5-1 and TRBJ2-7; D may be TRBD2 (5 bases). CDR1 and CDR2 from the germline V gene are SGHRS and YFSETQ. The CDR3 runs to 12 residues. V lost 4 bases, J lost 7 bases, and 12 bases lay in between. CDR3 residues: CASSPQTGEQYF. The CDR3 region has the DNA TGCGCCAGCAGCCCCCAAACGGGGGAGCAGTACTTC.

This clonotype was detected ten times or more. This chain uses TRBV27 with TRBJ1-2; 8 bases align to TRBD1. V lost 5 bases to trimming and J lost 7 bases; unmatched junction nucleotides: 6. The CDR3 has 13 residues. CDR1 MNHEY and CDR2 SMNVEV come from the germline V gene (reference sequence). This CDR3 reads CASSPDRVSGYTF. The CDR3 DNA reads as TGTGCCAGCAGTCCGGACAGGGTGTCTGGCTACACCTTC.

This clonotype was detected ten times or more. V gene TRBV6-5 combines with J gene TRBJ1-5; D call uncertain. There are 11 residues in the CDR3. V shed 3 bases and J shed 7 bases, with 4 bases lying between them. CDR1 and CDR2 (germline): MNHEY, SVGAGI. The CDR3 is CASSYPQPQHF. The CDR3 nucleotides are TGTGCCAGCAGTTATCCCCAGCCCCAGCATTTT.

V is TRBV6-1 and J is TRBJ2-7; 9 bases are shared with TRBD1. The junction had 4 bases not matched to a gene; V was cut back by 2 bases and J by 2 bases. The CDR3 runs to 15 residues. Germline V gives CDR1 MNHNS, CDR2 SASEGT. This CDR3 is CASSEFGTGPYEQYF. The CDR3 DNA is TGTGCCAGCAGTGAATTCGGGACAGGGCCCTACGAGCAGTACTTC.

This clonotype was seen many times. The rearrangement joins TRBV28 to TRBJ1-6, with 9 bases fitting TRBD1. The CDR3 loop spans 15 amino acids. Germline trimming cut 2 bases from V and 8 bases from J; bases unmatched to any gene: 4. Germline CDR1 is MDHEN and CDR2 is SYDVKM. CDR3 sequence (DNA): TGTGCCAGCAGTTTACATGGACAGGGGCATTCACCCCTCCACTTT. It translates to CASSLHGQGHSPLHF.

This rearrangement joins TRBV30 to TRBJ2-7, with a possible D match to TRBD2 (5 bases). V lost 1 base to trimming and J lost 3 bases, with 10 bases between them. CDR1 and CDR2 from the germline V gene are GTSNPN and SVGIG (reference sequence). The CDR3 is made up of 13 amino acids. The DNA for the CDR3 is TGTGCCTGGAGTGAGGCGGGTTTCTACGAGCAGTACTTC. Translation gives CAWSEAGFYEQYF.

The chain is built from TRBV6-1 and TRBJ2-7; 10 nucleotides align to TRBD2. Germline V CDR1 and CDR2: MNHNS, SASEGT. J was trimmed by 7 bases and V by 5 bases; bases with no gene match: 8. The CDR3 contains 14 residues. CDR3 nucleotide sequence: TGTGCCAGCAGTTACAGCGGGGGGGGGGGGGAGCAGTACTTC. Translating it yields CASSYSGGGGEQYF.

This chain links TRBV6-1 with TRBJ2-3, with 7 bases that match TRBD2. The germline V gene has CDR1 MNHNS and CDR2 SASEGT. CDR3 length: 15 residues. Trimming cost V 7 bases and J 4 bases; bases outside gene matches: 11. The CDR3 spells CASKAGTIGADTQYF. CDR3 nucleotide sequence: TGTGCCAGCAAAGCCGGGACTATTGGGGCAGATACGCAGTATTTT.